Following are 18 T cell receptor beta chains from one sample sequenced in a study of vaccination and CD4 T cells after COVID-19. These receptors have no identified antigens. The sample's treatment: approximately nine-day PBMC culture with coronavirus spike peptide pools or control peptides (ViraFEST assay). CD4+ T cells that had been cultured provided DNA sequenced with the Oncomine TCR Beta short-read assay. TCRdb re-derived calls from the PCR reads in MiXCR, one entry per CDR3 protein. In the table there are 9,400 or so distinct CDR3 sequences, 35% to 50% of which are singletons. The material sequenced was CD4+ T cells from blood, cultured in vitro. All receptors come from a human donor who had recovered from COVID-19.

The chain carries TRBV11-2 and TRBJ2-7; D not certain. Germline-derived CDR1 and CDR2 are SGHAT and FQNNGV. The CDR3 loop spans 12 amino acids. The V end lost 5 bases, the J end lost 3 bases, and 8 bases lay between the germline ends. CDR3 residues: CASSADFYEQYF. The CDR3 DNA reads TGTGCCAGCAGCGCCGACTTCTACGAGCAGTACTTC.

The gene calls are TRBV14 and TRBJ1-2; unclear D gene. There are 12 residues in the CDR3. The germline V gene has CDR1 SGHDN and CDR2 FVKESK. V lost 2 bases, J lost 6 bases, and 7 bases lay in between. CDR3 loop: CASSQRRNGYTF. DNA of the CDR3: TGTGCCAGCAGCCAAAGACGGAATGGCTACACCTTC.

In this sample, this clonotype turned up a few times. The chain combines TRBV3-1 with TRBJ2-5, with D maybe TRBD1 (8 bases). Trimming stripped 5 bases from V and 5 bases from J, with 15 bases between. Germline V gene lookup returns CDR1 LGHDT and CDR2 YNNKEL (reference sequence). The CDR3 is 14 amino acids. CDR3 protein: CASSAGQGGETQYF. In DNA, the CDR3 is TGTGCCAGCAGCGCCGGACAGGGAGGGGAGACCCAGTACTTC.

The chain couples TRBV29-1 to TRBJ2-1; D unresolved. The germline V gene encodes CDR1 SQVTM and CDR2 ANQGSEA. This CDR3 is 12 amino acids long. V was pared by 5 bases and J by 8 bases, with 13 bases between. CDR3 sequence reads: CSVLSPPHEQFF. DNA of the CDR3: TGCAGCGTTCTCTCTCCCCCCCATGAGCAGTTCTTC.

By share, this clonotype counts as medium-sized (0.01 to 0.1%). The chain joins TRBV20-1 to TRBJ1-2; D not resolved. This CDR3 has 12 residues. V was shortened by 6 bases and J by 8 bases, with 16 bases between the two germline ends. Germline CDR1 DFQATT, CDR2 SNEGSKA (reference sequence). The CDR3: CSAPSPSGGYTF. CDR3 nucleotides: TGCAGTGCCCCAAGCCCCAGCGGCGGCTACACCTTC.

The chain employs TRBV19 and TRBJ1-1, with TRBD1 identical over 8 bases. CDR3 length: 17 residues. V trimming: 3 bases; J trimming: 2 bases; junction bases outside the gene matches: 11. CDR1 and CDR2 from the germline V gene are LNHDA and SQIVND (reference sequence). The CDR3 protein is CASSIRQGQDGNTEAFF. The CDR3 region has the DNA TGTGCCAGTAGTATTCGACAGGGGCAGGACGGAAACACTGAAGCTTTCTTT. Full variable domain (rest looked up from reference TRBV19 and TRBJ1-1): DGGITQSPKYLFRKEGQNVTLSCEQNLNHDAMYWYRQDPGQGLRLIYYSQIVNDFQKGDIAEGYSVSREKKESFPLTVTSAQKNPTAFYLCASSIRQGQDGNTEAFFGQGTRLTVV.

The rearrangement links TRBV30 to TRBJ2-2, with a tentative D call TRBD2 (5 bases). Trimming took 5 bases from V and 8 from J, leaving 15 bases between them. The CDR3 extends over 13 amino acids. Looked up from germline, CDR1 is GTSNPN and CDR2 is SVGIG (reference sequence). Here the CDR3 DNA reads TGTGCCTGGGGCCGGGGATCCTGGGGGGAGCTGTTTTTT. Its translation is CAWGRGSWGELFF.

The chain joins TRBV28 to TRBJ1-3; D not certain. Germline CDR1 reads MDHEN; CDR2 reads SYDVKM. The CDR3 extends over 16 amino acids. The germline V and J ends were trimmed by 3 bases and 1 base, with 13 bases remaining between them. The CDR3 nucleotides are TGTGCCAGCAGTTTGCGTCGGAATCCGTCTGGAAACACCATATATTTT. Its protein is CASSLRRNPSGNTIYF.

The chain joins TRBV2 to TRBJ2-1; D unclear. Trimming cost V 3 bases and J 4 bases, with 1 base left between them. This CDR3 contains 11 residues. CDR1 is SNHLY and CDR2 is FYNNEI in the germline V gene. The CDR3 loop is CASSEYNEQFF. The CDR3 DNA reads TGTGCCAGCAGTGAGTACAATGAGCAGTTCTTC.

Only a few counts were recorded for this clonotype. The rearrangement joins TRBV20-1 to TRBJ1-6; D unresolved. Germline CDR1 and CDR2: DFQATT and SNEGSKA (reference sequence). The CDR3 has 14 residues. The V end lost 1 base, the J end lost 9 bases, and 13 bases lay between the germline ends. CDR3 region: CSARVDERSSPLHF. CDR3 bases: TGCAGTGCTAGAGTAGACGAAAGGTCTTCACCCCTCCACTTT.

The chain joins TRBV24-1 to TRBJ1-1, with a possible D match to TRBD1 (5 bases). V lost 3 bases and J lost 5, with 6 bases in between. The germline CDR1 and CDR2 sequences are KGHDR and SFDVKD. CDR3 length equals 12 residues. CDR3 DNA: TGTGCCACCAGTGATGGGGGTACTGAAGCTTTCTTT. Amino acids: CATSDGGTEAFF.

In regard to this clonotype: The germline gene is not matched at one end of the junction; a read error may be the cause. The V call is TRBV15, the J call TRBJ2-6, with a weak D call TRBD1 (6 bases). Germline V CDR1 and CDR2: LNHNV, YYDKDF (reference sequence). This CDR3 has 15 residues. Here the CDR3 reads CATSRTGSGASVLTF. The CDR3 region has the DNA TGTGCCACCAGCAGAACAGGGTCTGGGGCCAGCGTCCTGACTTTC.

The CDR3, as DNA: TGTGCCAGCAGCCTATATTACGACAGGTTCTATGGCTACACCTTC. Amino acid sequence: CASSLYYDRFYGYTF. The rearrangement links TRBV6-1 to TRBJ1-2; D is possibly TRBD1 (6 bases). Trimming removed 6 bases from V and 4 bases from J, with 18 bases in between. The length of the CDR3 is 15 residues. From germline, CDR1 is MNHNS and CDR2 SASEGT.

The chain employs TRBV5-1 and TRBJ2-5; no firm D call. Trimming removed 2 bases at V and 1 base at J, with 9 bases between. In germline, CDR1 is SGHRS, CDR2 YFSETQ. This CDR3 is built from 14 residues. CDR3 region: CASSFFTAQETQYF. The CDR3 bases are TGCGCCAGCAGCTTTTTTACAGCCCAAGAGACCCAGTACTTC.

V usage is TRBV21-1 and J usage is TRBJ2-1; the table names TRBD2, a call not compared with the DNA. TRBV21-1 is shown as a pseudogene. This CDR3 region has 17 residues. CDR3 nucleotides: TGTGCCAGCAGCAAAGCGGTGTTCCAGCGGGAGCGGTATGAGCAGTTCTTC. The encoded protein is CASSKAVFQRERYEQFF.

There are a few counts of this clonotype. The CDR3 sequence is CSAASPPGGVGEQYF. The DNA for the CDR3 is TGCAGTGCTGCCTCCCCGCCCGGGGGGGTCGGCGAGCAGTACTTC. The rearrangement joins TRBV20-1 to TRBJ2-7, with TRBD2 matching over 8 bases. Trimming cost V 5 bases and J 6 bases; bases outside gene matches: 15. The germline V gene has CDR1 DFQATT and CDR2 SNEGSKA (reference sequence). The CDR3 spans 15 residues.

This clonotype appeared once. The chain combines TRBV28 with TRBJ1-2; TRBD1 agrees at 9 bases. Trimming removed 5 bases from V and 13 bases from J; junction bases left unmatched: 17. The CDR3 length is 15 residues. The germline gives CDR1 MDHEN, CDR2 SYDVKM. The chain's CDR3 is CASSRPARDRASSTF. The CDR3 DNA follows: TGTGCCAGCAGTCGCCCCGCGCGGGACAGGGCCTCAAGCACCTTC.

The rearrangement links TRBV20-1 to TRBJ1-2; no clear D gene. The V end was cut by 0 bases, the J end by 8 bases, with 7 bases between. The CDR3 runs 11 residues. CDR1 DFQATT and CDR2 SNEGSKA come from the germline V gene (reference sequence). Here the CDR3 DNA reads TGCAGTGCTAGAGATCTATCCGGCTACACCTTC. It codes for CSARDLSGYTF.